A single sample gave rise to the 7 T cell receptor beta chains below, sequenced in a study of metastatic and nonmetastatic thyroid tumors (dated by TCRdb to 2018 to 2020). No treatment had been received by any patient before thyroid surgery. Library construction relied on PCR. The run used an Illumina HiSeq 4000. The raw public data were reprocessed by TCRdb itself: fastp quality trimming at Q25, MiXCR clonotype calling, in-frame beta chains only. In all, the sample holds roughly 18,000 clones, and around a third of those were seen once. The top ten hold about 9.1% of the sample. The specimen was tumor tissue. Receptors were obtained from a male donor with papillary thyroid cancer or a benign thyroid nodule (not recorded which). Some clones in this sample may be carry-over from other donors' samples.

The chain uses TRBV6-2 or TRBV6-3 and TRBJ1-3; TRBD1 might be the D (6 bases). Germline V gene data show CDR1 as MNHEY and CDR2 as SVGEGT. V lost 8 bases and J 0 bases, leaving 11 bases between the germline ends. This CDR3 spans 14 amino acids. In nucleotides, the CDR3 is TGTGCCAGCCGCGGGACAACCTCTGGAAACACCATATATTTT. As protein: CASRGTTSGNTIYF.

This clone was detected ten times or more. V and J are TRBV20-1 and TRBJ2-5; 7 bases are shared with TRBD2. J gave up 4 bases and V 3 bases, and 14 bases lay outside the gene matches. The CDR3 totals 16 residues. From germline, CDR1 is DFQATT and CDR2 SNEGSKA (reference sequence). The DNA for the CDR3 is TGCAGTGCTAGGGGTCGAAGTAGGAGGGAGGGAGAGACCCAGTACTTC. Translation: CSARGRSRREGETQYF.

This clone was recorded at least ten times. The gene calls are TRBV20-1 and TRBJ1-4; D is unresolved. The CDR3 loop spans 10 amino acids. The V and J ends lost 1 base and 8 bases respectively, with 2 bases between them. The V gene's germline CDR1 is DFQATT and CDR2 SNEGSKA (reference sequence). In DNA form, the CDR3 reads TGCAGTGCTAGAGGAGAAAAACTGTTTTTT. It translates to CSARGEKLFF.

This clone is medium-sized (0.01 to 0.1%). DNA of the CDR3: TGCAGTGCTTTACCGCGGGAGACCCCCTTTGATGAGCAGTTCTTC. It translates to CSALPRETPFDEQFF. The V call is TRBV20-1, the J call TRBJ2-1; 7 bases are shared with TRBD2. Germline trimming cut 5 bases from V and 8 bases from J; bases unmatched to any gene: 15. CDR3 size: 15 residues. Germline-derived CDR1 and CDR2 are DFQATT and SNEGSKA (reference sequence).

This clone was observed a few times. A much larger clone lies a single base off, so this may be a read error. The genes are TRBV7-9 and TRBJ2-5, with TRBD1 identical over 9 bases. The CDR3 length is 14 residues. With 1 base clipped from V and 4 bases from J, the junction kept 1 base outside the gene matches. Germline CDR1 reads SEHNR; CDR2 reads FQNEAQ (reference sequence). The CDR3 region is CASSLGTGVETQYF. DNA of the CDR3: TGTGCCAGCAGCTTAGGGACAGGGGTAGAGACCCAGTACTTC.

This sequence joins TRBV3-1 and TRBJ2-7; D unresolved. V was shortened by 5 bases and J by 2 bases, with 19 bases between the two germline ends. There are 16 residues in the CDR3. Germline V gene sequence: CDR1 LGHDT, CDR2 YNNKEL (reference sequence). CDR3 nucleotide sequence: TGTGCCAGCAGCTACGGCCGTCTACTATCCGCCTACGAGCAGTACTTC. Residues: CASSYGRLLSAYEQYF.

This clone has only a few counts. The chain employs TRBV20-1 and TRBJ2-3; D is unresolved. The CDR3 contains 16 residues. The germline CDR1 and CDR2 sequences are DFQATT and SNEGSKA (reference sequence). The ends were cut back, 5 bases at V and 0 bases at J, with 18 bases in the middle. CDR3 loop: CSAGPMCGVSTDTQYF. In DNA form, the CDR3 reads TGCAGTGCTGGCCCCATGTGTGGCGTTAGCACAGATACGCAGTATTTT.